This T cell receptor beta chain comes out of a study of shared clonotypes between healthy human individuals. Splitting of CD4+ cells produced CD45RA+ naive and CD45RA-negative memory subsets. With V trimmed by 2 bases and J by 9 bases, 10 bases remained unmatched. The germline V gene has CDR1 MDHEN and CDR2 SYDVKM. The CDR3 contains 16 residues. Sequencing used immunoSEQ multiplex PCR; TCRdb keeps in-frame clones, though not all of them. The data show about 990,000 clones, around 78% seen once. The rearrangement uses TRBV28 and TRBJ2-1, with 10 nucleotides matching TRBD2. The sequencing input was memory CD4+ T cells from PBMCs. Subset indicated: CD45RA-negative fraction. The receptor was derived from a man between 18 and 29 years old in good health. Some clones in this sample may be carry-over from other donors' samples. The CDR3: CASSLVRGLARGEQFF. The CDR3 bases are TGTGCCAGCAGTTTAGTTAGGGGACTAGCGAGGGGTGAGCAGTTCTTC.